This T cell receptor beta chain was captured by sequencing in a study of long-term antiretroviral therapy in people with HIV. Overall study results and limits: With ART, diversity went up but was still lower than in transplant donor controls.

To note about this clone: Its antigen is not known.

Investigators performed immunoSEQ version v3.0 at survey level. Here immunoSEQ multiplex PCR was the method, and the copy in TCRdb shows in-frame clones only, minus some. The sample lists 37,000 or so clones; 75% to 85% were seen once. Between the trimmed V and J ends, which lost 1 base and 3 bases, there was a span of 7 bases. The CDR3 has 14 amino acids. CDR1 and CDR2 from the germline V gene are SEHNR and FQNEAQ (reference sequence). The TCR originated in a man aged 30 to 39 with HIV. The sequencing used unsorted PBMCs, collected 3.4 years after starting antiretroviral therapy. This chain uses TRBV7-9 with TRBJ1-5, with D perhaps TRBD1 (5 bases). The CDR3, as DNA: TGTGCCAGCAGCTTAGAGACAGTCAATCAGCCCCAGCATTTT. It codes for CASSLETVNQPQHF. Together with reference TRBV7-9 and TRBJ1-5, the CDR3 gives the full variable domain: DTGVSQNPRHKITKRGQNVTFRCDPISEHNRLYWYRQTLGQGPEFLTYFQNEAQLEKSRLLSDRFSAERPKGSFSTLEIQRTEQGDSAMYLCASSLETVNQPQHFGDGTRLSIL.